This is a list of T cell receptor beta chains from one sample in a study of immune cell composition in non-small cell lung cancer. Assay used: immunoSEQ multiplex PCR; TCRdb lists only in-frame clones, some missing. The table lists 3,000 to 4,000 clones, approximately 80% of them singletons, with approximately 9.8% in the top ten. Input material: non-adjacent lung tissue. The source of these receptors is a human donor with non-small cell lung cancer. The CDR3 runs from the conserved cysteine through the conserved F or W. D genes are given only for firm matches. Expanded clones get a size class; other rows say once, few or many, or leave the size out.

j_call | clone_size | d_call | v_call | cdr3_aa | cdr3_nt
TRBJ2-5 | once | TRBD2 | TRBV25-1 | CASSEYGGTSGQETQYF | TGTGCCAGCAGTGAATATGGAGGGACTAGCGGCCAAGAGACCCAGTACTTC
TRBJ2-3 | - | TRBD2 | TRBV7-9 | CASGTSGNTDTQYF | TGTGCCAGTGGGACTAGCGGGAACACAGATACGCAGTATTTT
TRBJ2-1 | - | TRBD2 | TRBV9 | CASAITGTSGSNEQFF | TGTGCCAGCGCGATTACCGGGACTAGCGGATCCAATGAGCAGTTCTTC
TRBJ1-3 | - | - | TRBV27 | CASSFDGNTIYF | TGTGCCAGCAGTTTTGATGGAAACACCATATATTTT
TRBJ2-4 | - | - | TRBV6-5 | CASEKMGKNIQYF | TGTGCCAGCGAGAAGATGGGCAAAAACATTCAGTACTTC
TRBJ2-3 | - | TRBD2 | TRBV7-9 | CASGPSGNTDTQYF | TGTGCCAGCGGACCTAGCGGGAACACAGATACGCAGTATTTT
TRBJ2-7 | - | TRBD2 | TRBV5-1 | CASSLWASGSYEQYF | TGCGCCAGCAGCTTGTGGGCTAGCGGGAGTTACGAGCAGTACTTC
TRBJ1-2 | - | - | TRBV27 | CASSLKGTNYGYTF | TGTGCCAGCAGTTTAAAGGGCACTAACTATGGCTACACCTTC
TRBJ2-2 | - | TRBD2 | TRBV19 | CASTLSGSTGELFF | TGTGCCAGTACCCTTAGCGGGAGTACCGGGGAGCTGTTTTTT
TRBJ2-2 | - | TRBD2 | TRBV28 | CVTREGLGNTGELFF | TGTGTTACGCGGGAGGGTCTGGGGAACACCGGGGAGCTGTTTTTT
TRBJ1-2 | - | TRBD1 | TRBV28 | CASSLSGGGGYTF | TGTGCCAGCAGTTTATCAGGGGGCGGTGGCTACACCTTC
TRBJ2-7 | once | - | TRBV6-5 | CASRSLRGEQYF | TGTGCCAGCAGGTCACTCAGAGGTGAGCAGTACTTC
TRBJ2-1 | - | TRBD2 | TRBV7-9 | CASSLATSGSYNEQFF | TGTGCCAGCAGCTTGGCGACTAGCGGGAGTTACAATGAGCAGTTCTTC
TRBJ2-3 | large | - | TRBV28 | CASSFSPTAGDSTDTQYF | TGTGCCAGCAGTTTTAGCCCCACGGCAGGCGATAGCACAGATACGCAGTATTTT
TRBJ1-5 | - | - | TRBV19 | CAAGAVSYQPQHF | TGTGCCGCCGGGGCGGTATCTTATCAGCCCCAGCATTTT
TRBJ1-1 | - | - | TRBV6-5 | CASSYVAGRTEAFF | TGTGCCAGCAGTTACGTGGCTGGACGGACTGAAGCTTTCTTT
TRBJ2-3 | - | TRBD2 | TRBV10-2 | CASSSSQREGRYTDTQYF | TGCGCCAGCAGTAGCAGCCAGCGGGAGGGCCGATACACAGATACGCAGTATTTT
TRBJ2-2 | - | TRBD2 | TRBV10-3 | CAISGRLAGADGELFF | TGTGCCATCAGTGGTAGACTAGCGGGAGCCGACGGGGAGCTGTTTTTT
TRBJ1-5 | few | - | TRBV7-8 | CASSPETGAKQPQHF | TGTGCCAGCAGCCCCGAGACAGGAGCCAAACAGCCCCAGCATTTT
TRBJ1-1 | - | - | TRBV19 | CASSISPSTEAFF | TGTGCCAGTAGTATATCCCCCAGCACTGAAGCTTTCTTT
TRBJ2-7 | - | TRBD2 | TRBV6-5 | CASSPRLAGYEQYF | TGTGCCAGCAGTCCCCGACTAGCGGGTTACGAGCAGTACTTC